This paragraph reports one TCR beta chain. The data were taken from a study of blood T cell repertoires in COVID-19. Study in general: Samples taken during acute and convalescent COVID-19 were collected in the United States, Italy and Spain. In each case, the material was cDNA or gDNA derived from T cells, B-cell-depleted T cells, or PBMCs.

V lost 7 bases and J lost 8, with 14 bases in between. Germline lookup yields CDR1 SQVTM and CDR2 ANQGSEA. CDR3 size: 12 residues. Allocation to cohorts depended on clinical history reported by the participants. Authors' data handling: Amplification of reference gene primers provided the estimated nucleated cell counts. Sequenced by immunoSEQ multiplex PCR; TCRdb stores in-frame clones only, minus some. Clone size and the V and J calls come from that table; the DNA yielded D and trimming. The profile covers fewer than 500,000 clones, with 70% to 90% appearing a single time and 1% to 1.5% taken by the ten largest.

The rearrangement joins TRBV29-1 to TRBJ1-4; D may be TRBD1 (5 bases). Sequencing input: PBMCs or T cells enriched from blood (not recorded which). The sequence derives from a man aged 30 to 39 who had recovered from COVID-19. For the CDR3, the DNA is TGCAGCGCCCTGCAGGGTTGGGAAAAACTGTTTTTT. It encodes CSALQGWEKLFF. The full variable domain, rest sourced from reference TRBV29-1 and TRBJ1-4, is SAVISQKPSRDICQRGTSLTIQCQVDSQVTMMFWYRQQPGQSLTLIATANQGSEATYESGFVIDKFPISRPNLTFSTLTVSNMSPEDSSIYLCSALQGWEKLFFGSGTQLSVL.